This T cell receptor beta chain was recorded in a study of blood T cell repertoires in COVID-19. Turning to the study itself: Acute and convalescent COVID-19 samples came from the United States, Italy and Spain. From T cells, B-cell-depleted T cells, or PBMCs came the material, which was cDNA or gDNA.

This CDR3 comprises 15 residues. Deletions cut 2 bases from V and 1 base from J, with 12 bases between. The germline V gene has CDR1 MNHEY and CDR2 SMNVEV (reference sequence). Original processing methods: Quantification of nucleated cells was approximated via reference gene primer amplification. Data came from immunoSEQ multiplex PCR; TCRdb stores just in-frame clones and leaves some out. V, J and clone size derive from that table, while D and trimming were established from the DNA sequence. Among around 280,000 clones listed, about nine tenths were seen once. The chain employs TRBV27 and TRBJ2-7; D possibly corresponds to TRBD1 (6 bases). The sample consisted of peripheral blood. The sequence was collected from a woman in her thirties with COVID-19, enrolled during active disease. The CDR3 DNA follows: TGTGCCAGCAGTTTACTGGGCCAGGGGTCCTACGAGCAGTACTTC. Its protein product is CASSLLGQGSYEQYF.